What follows are 8 T cell receptor beta chains derived from one specimen sequenced in a study of T cells in Graves' hyperthyroidism and ophthalmopathy. Authors of the study amplified TCR beta CDR3 regions from RNA transcripts. The HTBI primer set drove a first-round RT-PCR of the TCR CDR3. TCRdb analysed the multiplex PCR reads with MiXCR anew, one entry per CDR3 protein. The sample lists 250,000 to 300,000 distinct CDR3 sequences; 13% to 15% were seen once. The sequencing input was blood. These receptors came from a woman in her thirties or forties with Graves' hyperthyroidism that later progressed to Graves' ophthalmopathy.

This clonotype was counted at least ten times. The V and J genes are TRBV20-1 and TRBJ2-4; no clear D. Per germline, CDR1 DFQATT and CDR2 SNEGSKA (reference sequence). Trimming took off 6 bases at V and 8 bases at J, with 14 bases between the two ends. This CDR3 comprises 12 residues. The CDR3 sequence is CSASEWVDIQYF. In DNA, the CDR3 is TGCAGTGCAAGCGAGTGGGTGGACATTCAGTACTTC.

This clonotype was seen repeatedly, ten times or more. V gene TRBV19 combines with J gene TRBJ1-2, with a possible D match to TRBD1 (5 bases). CDR1 is LNHDA and CDR2 is SQIVND in the germline V gene (reference sequence). V was shortened by 9 bases and J by 0 bases, with 14 bases between the two germline ends. The CDR3 has 14 amino acids. CDR3 DNA: TGTGCCAGCCAAAGGGGCCCAGCTAACTATGGCTACACCTTC. It translates to CASQRGPANYGYTF.

In this sample, this clonotype turned up many times. This rearrangement joins TRBV11-2 to TRBJ1-2, with D uncertain. Germline-derived CDR1 and CDR2 are SGHAT and FQNNGV. V shed 1 base and J shed 3 bases, with 6 bases lying between them. This CDR3 is built from 13 residues. The CDR3 bases are TGTGCCAGCAGCTTAGGGCGGCACTATGGCTACACCTTC. Its translation is CASSLGRHYGYTF.

This clonotype was recorded at least ten times. The chain recombines TRBV15 with TRBJ1-1; D may be TRBD1 (5 bases). Germline V gene data show CDR1 as LNHNV and CDR2 as YYDKDF (reference sequence). The CDR3 totals 14 residues. Trimming stripped 0 bases from V and 8 bases from J, with 13 bases between. For the CDR3, the DNA is TGTGCCACCAGCAGAGATCCCGGGACGGCAGAAGCTTTCTTT. Protein product: CATSRDPGTAEAFF. The full variable domain, completed using reference TRBV15 and TRBJ1-1, is DAMVIQNPRYQVTQFGKPVTLSCSQTLNHNVMYWYQQKSSQAPKLLFHYYDKDFNNEADTPDNFQSRRPNTSFCFLDIRSPGLGDTAMYLCATSRDPGTAEAFFGQGTRLTVV.

This clonotype was seen a few times. Since a much larger clone is just one base distant, this may be a read error. The chain is built from TRBV28 and TRBJ2-3; the D gene could be TRBD1 or TRBD2 (5 bases each). This CDR3 has 14 residues. Germline V gene sequence: CDR1 MDHEN, CDR2 SYDVKM. Trimming stripped 7 bases from V and 4 bases from J, with 15 bases between. CDR3 nucleotides: TGTGCCAGCACTTCAGGGATTAGCGCAGATACGCAGTATTTT. Amino acids: CASTSGISADTQYF.

This clonotype has only a few counts. This chain joins TRBV11-2 and TRBJ2-3; D gene uncertain. V shed 5 bases and J shed 1 base, with 10 bases lying between them. The CDR3 runs 14 residues. Germline V gives CDR1 SGHAT, CDR2 FQNNGV. CDR3 sequence reads: CASSPRAGTDTQYF. As DNA, the CDR3 is TGTGCCAGCAGCCCCCGAGCCGGCACAGATACGCAGTATTTT.

This clonotype has at least ten counts. The chain has TRBV19 and TRBJ1-1; D uncertain. This CDR3 spans 13 amino acids. Per the germline V gene, CDR1 is LNHDA and CDR2 is SQIVND (reference sequence). V lost 6 bases and J lost 2, with 10 bases in between. The CDR3 sequence is CASRTHGNTEAFF. CDR3 nucleotides: TGTGCCAGTAGAACACACGGAAACACTGAAGCTTTCTTT.

The sample holds many counts of this clonotype. The genes are TRBV6-1 and TRBJ2-4; D uncertain. The CDR3 extends over 16 amino acids. Germline V gene lookup returns CDR1 MNHNS and CDR2 SASEGT. V was clipped by 5 bases and J by 0 bases, with 14 bases between them. CDR3 sequence reads: CASSLYTTPAKNIQYF. CDR3 bases: TGTGCCAGCAGTCTTTACACAACACCAGCCAAAAACATTCAGTACTTC.